This T cell receptor beta chain was found in a study of shared clonotypes between healthy human individuals. Clones were sequenced by immunoSEQ multiplex PCR, and TCRdb holds only the in-frame ones, with some missing. The sample holds about 450,000 clones, roughly 85% seen once. From germline, CDR1 is MNHEY and CDR2 SMNVEV (reference sequence). Deletions cut 6 bases from V and 4 bases from J, with 21 bases between. The CDR3 has 16 residues. Study donors comprised healthy, HIV-negative adults devoid of recent acute infection or vaccination. The TCR sequence derives from a woman aged 35 to 49 in good health. Some clones in this sample may be carry-over from other donors' samples. What was sequenced was PBMCs. This chain joins TRBV27 and TRBJ1-2; D is possibly TRBD1 (5 bases). CDR3 nucleotides: TGTGCCAGCAGAGCCTCCGGGACGGCTTACGGCTATGGCTACACCTTC. Protein product: CASRASGTAYGYGYTF.